The sequence of this T cell receptor (beta chain) was determined in a study of blood T cell repertoires in COVID-19. Looking at the study overall: T cells, B-cell-depleted T cells, or PBMCs provided the cDNA or gDNA that served as material.

Assay: immunoSEQ multiplex PCR; the TCRdb copy retains only in-frame clones and omits some. The sample holds about 360,000 clones, more than 75% seen once. V was pared by 8 bases and J by 9 bases, with 7 bases of the junction left unmatched. CDR3 length: 13 amino acids. Germline CDR1 is ENHRY and CDR2 is SYGVKD. Those enrolled, adults aged 18 to 89 years, came from roughly 23 US areas. Assignment of participants to cohorts was predicated upon participant-reported clinical history. Two negative PCRs, clearance, or symptom resolution characterized the recovered Cohort 3 donors. The chain combines TRBV10-3 with TRBJ1-6, with 7 bases matching TRBD1. Specimen: PBMCs or T cells enriched from blood (not recorded which). This receptor was taken from a man aged 30 to 39 who had recovered from COVID-19. CDR3 coding DNA: TGTGCCATCGCAACAGGGGAAGCTTCACCCCTCCACTTT. Amino acid sequence: CAIATGEASPLHF.